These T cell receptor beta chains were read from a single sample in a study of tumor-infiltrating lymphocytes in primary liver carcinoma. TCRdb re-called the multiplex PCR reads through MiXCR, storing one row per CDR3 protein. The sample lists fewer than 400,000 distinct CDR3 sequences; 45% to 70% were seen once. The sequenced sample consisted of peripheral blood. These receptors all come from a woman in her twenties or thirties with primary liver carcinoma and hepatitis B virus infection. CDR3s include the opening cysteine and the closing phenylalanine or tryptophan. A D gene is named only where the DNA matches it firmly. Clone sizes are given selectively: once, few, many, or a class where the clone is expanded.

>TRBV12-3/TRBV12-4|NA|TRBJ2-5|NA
CASSLLRGGGQETHYF
TGTGCCAGCAGTTTATTGCGGGGAGGTGGACAAGAGACCCACTACTTC
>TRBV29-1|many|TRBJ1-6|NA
CSVMDVDNSPLHF
TGCAGCGTGATGGACGTAGATAATTCACCCCTCCACTTT
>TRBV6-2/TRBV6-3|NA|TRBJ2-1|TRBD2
CASIGTSRNTPNEQLF
TGTGCCAGCATAGGGACTAGCAGAAATACTCCTAATGAGCAGTTATTC
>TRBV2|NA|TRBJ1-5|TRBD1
CASSEIRGLGRVGNQPQHF
TGTGCCAGCAGTGAAATCAGGGGGCTCGGCAGAGTTGGCAATCAGCCCCAGCATTTT
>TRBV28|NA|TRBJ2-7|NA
CAGRGQPSYEQYF
TGTGCCGGCAGAGGACAGCCCTCCTACGAGCAGTACTTC
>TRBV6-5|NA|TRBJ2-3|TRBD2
CAGSSGLAGGDTQYF
TGTGCCGGTAGCTCGGGACTAGCGGGAGGAGATACGCAGTATTTT
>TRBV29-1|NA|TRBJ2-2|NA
CSVAGTQMAGELFF
TGCAGCGTCGCCGGGACGCAGATGGCCGGGGAGCTGTTTTTT
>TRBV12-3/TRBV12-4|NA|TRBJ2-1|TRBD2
CASGERTSGRYEQFF
TGTGCCAGCGGTGAACGGACTAGCGGGAGATATGAGCAGTTCTTC
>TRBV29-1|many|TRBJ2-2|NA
CSVVGWTGELFF
TGCAGCGTTGTAGGGTGGACCGGGGAGCTGTTTTTT
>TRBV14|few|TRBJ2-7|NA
CASSPPGARTYEQYF
TGTGCCAGCAGCCCCCCCGGGGCACGGACCTACGAGCAGTACTTC
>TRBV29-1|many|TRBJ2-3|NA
CSVVEALPVFDTQYF
TGCAGCGTTGTAGAAGCGCTCCCCGTATTTGATACGCAGTATTTT
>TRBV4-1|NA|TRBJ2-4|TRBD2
CASSQVPAGLAGGIQYF
TGCGCCAGCAGCCAAGTTCCTGCGGGACTAGCGGGAGGCATTCAGTACTTC
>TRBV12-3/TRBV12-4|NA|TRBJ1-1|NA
CASRKRRAATEAFF
TGTGCCAGCAGGAAGAGACGGGCAGCCACTGAAGCTTTCTTT
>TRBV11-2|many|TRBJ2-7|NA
CASSTKSGDNYEQYF
TGTGCCAGCAGCACTAAGAGCGGTGACAACTACGAGCAGTACTTC
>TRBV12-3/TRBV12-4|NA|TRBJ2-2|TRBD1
CASSQGGDSTGELFF
TGTGCCAGCAGTCAGGGTGGGGACAGCACCGGGGAGCTGTTTTTT
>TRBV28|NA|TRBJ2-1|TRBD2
CASSSIGVWEGTVNEQFF
TGTGCCAGCAGTTCGATCGGCGTCTGGGAGGGAACGGTGAATGAGCAGTTCTTC
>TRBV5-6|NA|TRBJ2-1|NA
CASSFESPPEQFF
TGTGCCAGCAGCTTCGAGTCCCCACCTGAGCAGTTCTTC
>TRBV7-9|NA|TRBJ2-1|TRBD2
CASSLGGQTSGRAIGQFF
TGTGCCAGCAGCTTAGGAGGACAGACTAGCGGGAGGGCCATAGGGCAGTTCTTC
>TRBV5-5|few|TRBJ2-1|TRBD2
CASSSFAGGHNEQFF
TGTGCCAGCAGCTCGTTCGCGGGAGGGCACAATGAGCAGTTCTTC
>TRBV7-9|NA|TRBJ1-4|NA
CAGRDWAPEEKLFF
TGTGCCGGCAGAGATTGGGCACCAGAGGAAAAACTGTTTTTT
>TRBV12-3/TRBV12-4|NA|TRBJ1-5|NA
CASSLGGQPQLF
TGTGCCAGCAGTTTGGGAGGTCAGCCCCAGCTTTTT
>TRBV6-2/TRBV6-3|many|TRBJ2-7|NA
CATQLGGDYEQYF
TGTGCCACGCAACTGGGGGGTGACTACGAGCAGTACTTC
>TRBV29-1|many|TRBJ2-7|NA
CSATSGTTYF
TGCAGCGCCACAAGCGGGACAACGTACTTC
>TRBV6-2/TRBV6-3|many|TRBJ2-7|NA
CASSPPWAGSEQYF
TGTGCCAGCAGCCCCCCCTGGGCAGGGAGCGAGCAGTACTTC
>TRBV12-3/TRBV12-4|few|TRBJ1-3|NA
CASSFYAGSSGNTIYF
TGTGCCAGCAGTTTTTACGCAGGGAGCTCTGGAAACACCATATATTTT
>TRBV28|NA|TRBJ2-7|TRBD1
CASSWDRAYEQYF
TGTGCCAGCAGTTGGGACAGGGCCTACGAGCAGTACTTC
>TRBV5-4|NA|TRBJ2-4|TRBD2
CVSRPYGGENIQYF
TGTGTCAGCAGGCCTTATGGGGGGGAGAACATTCAGTACTTC
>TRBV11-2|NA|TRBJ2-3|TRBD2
CTSRPTSGSLIGTDMQYF
TGTACCAGCAGGCCTACTAGCGGGAGTTTAATTGGGACAGATATGCAGTATTTT
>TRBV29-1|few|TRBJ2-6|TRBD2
CSVRAASGLSGANVLTF
TGCAGCGTTAGGGCGGCTAGCGGACTCTCTGGGGCCAACGTCCTGACTTTC
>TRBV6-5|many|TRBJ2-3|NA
CASRPPGGTDTQYF
TGTGCCAGCAGACCCCCAGGGGGGACAGATACGCAGTATTTT
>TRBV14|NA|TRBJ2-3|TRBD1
CASSQGQGTDTQYF
TGTGCCAGCAGCCAGGGACAGGGCACAGATACGCAGTATTTT
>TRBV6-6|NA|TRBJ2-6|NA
CASSYSTTGANVLAF
TGTGCCAGCAGTTACTCCACAACCGGGGCCAACGTCCTGGCTTTC
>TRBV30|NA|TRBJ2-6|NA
CAWTSDSGASVLTF
TGTGCCTGGACCTCAGACTCTGGGGCCAGCGTCCTGACTTTC
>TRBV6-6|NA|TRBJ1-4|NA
CASSDAAGGNEKLFF
TGTGCCAGCAGTGACGCCGCGGGAGGGAATGAAAAACTGTTTTTT
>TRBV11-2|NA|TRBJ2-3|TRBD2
CASSLSVGGMDTQYF
TGTGCCAGCAGCTTATCAGTGGGAGGGATGGATACGCAGTATTTT
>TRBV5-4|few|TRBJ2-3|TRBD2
CASSAGLAGVVLQYF
TGTGCCAGCAGCGCCGGACTAGCGGGAGTCGTTTTGCAGTATTTT
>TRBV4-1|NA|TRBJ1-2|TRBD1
CASSNWTGRDPYGYTF
TGCGCCAGCAGCAACTGGACAGGCAGGGACCCTTATGGCTACACCTTC
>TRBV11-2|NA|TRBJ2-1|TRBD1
CASSRGTGARGYEQFF
TGTGCCAGTAGCCGAGGGACAGGGGCAAGAGGGTACGAGCAGTTCTTC
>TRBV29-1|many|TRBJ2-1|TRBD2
CSVPTSRSYNEQFF
TGCAGCGTCCCGACTAGCCGCTCCTACAATGAGCAGTTCTTC
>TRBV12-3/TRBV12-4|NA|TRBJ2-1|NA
CASRFITLARVNEQFF
TGTGCCAGCAGGTTTATTACCCTAGCGCGAGTCAATGAGCAGTTCTTC
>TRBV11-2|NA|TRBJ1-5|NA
CASSPSSQDLHTQHF
TGTGCCAGCAGCCCCTCGAGCCAGGACCTTCATACGCAGCATTTT
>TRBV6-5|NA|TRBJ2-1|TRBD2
CASTVSERGIYNEQFF
TGTGCCAGCACCGTATCGGAGCGGGGTATATACAATGAGCAGTTCTTC
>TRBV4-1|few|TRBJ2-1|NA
CASSQDLLLGLDEQFF
TGCGCCAGCAGCCAAGATCTACTACTCGGGTTGGATGAGCAGTTCTTC
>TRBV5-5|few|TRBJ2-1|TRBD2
CASSLIAGGPLGEQFF
TGTGCCAGCAGCTTGATAGCGGGAGGGCCCTTGGGTGAGCAGTTCTTC
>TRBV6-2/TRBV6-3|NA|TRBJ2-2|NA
CASSYSETGELLF
TGTGCCAGCAGTTACTCGGAGACCGGGGAACTGCTTTTT